Below are 26 T cell receptor beta chains sequenced from a single sample in a study of cytomegalovirus exposure and HLA in healthy donors. Repertoires were generated with immunoSEQ multiplex PCR, while TCRdb's copy carries only in-frame clones and drops some. The repertoire holds 95,000 to 150,000 clones, with around nine tenths as singletons. The sample was PBMCs. The source of these receptors is a woman aged 18 to 35 in good health and CMV-seropositive.

The chain has TRBV6-4 and TRBJ1-2, with 10 nucleotides matching TRBD1. The CDR3 consists of 17 residues. Germline lookup yields CDR1 MRHNA and CDR2 SNTAGT. J lost 4 bases, V lost 4 bases, and 12 bases had no gene match. CDR3 DNA sequence: TGTGCCAGCAGTGGACTCGAGAGGGACAGGGGCATCTATGGCTACACCTTC. This gives the protein CASSGLERDRGIYGYTF.

V gene TRBV30 combines with J gene TRBJ2-3; tentative D call: TRBD2 (5 bases). Looked up from germline, CDR1 is GTSNPN and CDR2 is SVGIG (reference sequence). The CDR3 covers 15 residues. V was clipped by 0 bases and J by 0 bases, with 10 bases between them. For the CDR3, the DNA is TGTGCCTGGAGTGTAGGAGGCTCTAGCACAGATACGCAGTATTTT. Amino acids: CAWSVGGSSTDTQYF.

The chain recombines TRBV6-1 with TRBJ1-5; D gene ambiguous. This CDR3 contains 13 residues. Germline V gives CDR1 MNHNS, CDR2 SASEGT. Trimming took 6 bases from V and 0 from J, leaving 6 bases between them. This chain's CDR3 is CASSVNSNQPQHF. The DNA of the CDR3 is TGTGCCAGCAGCGTAAATAGCAATCAGCCCCAGCATTTT.

CDR3: CASSQAGTSEAFF. The CDR3 bases are TGCGCCAGCAGCCAAGCAGGGACTTCTGAAGCTTTCTTT. This chain links TRBV4-1 with TRBJ1-1, with TRBD1 as a possible D gene (5 bases). Germline V gives CDR1 MGHRA, CDR2 YSYEKL. The V and J ends lost 1 base and 6 bases respectively, with 9 bases between them. The CDR3 loop spans 13 amino acids.

The rearrangement joins TRBV4-1 to TRBJ2-5; TRBD2 agrees at 8 bases. CDR3 length equals 18 residues. Germline CDR1 MGHRA, CDR2 YSYEKL. Losses at the gene ends were 3 bases for V and 1 base for J; bases not matched to a gene: 13. This chain's CDR3 is CASSQAGGNSGFQETQYF. CDR3 nucleotide sequence: TGCGCCAGCAGCCAGGCGGGGGGAAATAGCGGGTTCCAAGAGACCCAGTACTTC.

The chain combines TRBV7-6 with TRBJ2-7; weak D call: TRBD2 (5 bases). V was clipped by 1 base and J by 7 bases, with 17 bases between them. CDR1 is SGHVS, CDR2 FNYEAQ, per germline. The CDR3 contains 15 residues. As DNA, the CDR3 is TGTGCCAGCAGCTTAGGGGTCCTAGGAACGGGGGAGCAGTACTTC. It is translated as CASSLGVLGTGEQYF.

The CDR3 protein is CASRETGTGKRNTIYF. For the CDR3, the DNA is TGTGCCAGCAGGGAGACCGGGACAGGAAAAAGAAACACCATATATTTT. The rearrangement links TRBV2 to TRBJ1-3, with TRBD1 matching over 8 bases. The J segment lost 5 bases and the V segment lost 6 bases, leaving 12 bases of the junction unmatched. CDR1 and CDR2 from the germline V gene are SNHLY and FYNNEI. This CDR3 is built from 16 residues.

V is TRBV7-6 and J is TRBJ2-5; D might be TRBD2 (6 bases). The length of the CDR3 is 14 residues. The V gene lost 1 base and the J gene lost 4 bases, with 10 bases spanning the gap. Germline lookup yields CDR1 SGHVS and CDR2 FNYEAQ. CDR3 DNA: TGTGCCAGCAGCTTAGACAGGAGGGGAGAGACCCAGTACTTC. Its translation is CASSLDRRGETQYF.

This clone was picked up one time. The chain is built from TRBV10-3 and TRBJ1-2; possible D gene TRBD1, 6 bases. The germline V and J ends were trimmed by 6 bases and 8 bases, with 16 bases remaining between them. This CDR3 has 13 residues. The V gene's germline CDR1 is ENHRY and CDR2 SYGVKD. The CDR3 sequence: CAIRQGASWGYTF. In DNA, the CDR3 is TGTGCCATCAGACAGGGCGCCTCTTGGGGCTACACCTTC.

This clone was seen a few times. The chain couples TRBV7-2 to TRBJ1-1; D possibly corresponds to TRBD1 (5 bases). With 3 bases removed from V and 7 bases from J, the gap between germline ends came to 12 bases. Germline-derived CDR1 and CDR2 are SGHTA and FQGNSA. This CDR3 is 13 amino acids long. The CDR3 nucleotides read TGTGCCAGCAGCTTGGGGCAGGGTGTTGAAGCTTTCTTT. It is translated as CASSLGQGVEAFF.

This chain joins TRBV19 and TRBJ1-2, with D unclear. In germline, CDR1 is LNHDA, CDR2 SQIVND (reference sequence). The V gene lost 1 base and the J gene lost 6 bases, with 12 bases spanning the gap. The CDR3 contains 14 residues. The CDR3 sequence: CASSIGWAAHGYTF. Written as DNA, the CDR3 is TGTGCCAGTAGTATAGGTTGGGCCGCACATGGCTACACCTTC.

V is TRBV18 and J is TRBJ2-7, with TRBD1 matching 8 bases. Germline V gene sequence: CDR1 KGHSH, CDR2 LQKENI. The CDR3 is made up of 16 amino acids. The ends lost 1 base at V and 1 base at J; junction bases unmatched: 6. CDR3 in DNA: TGTGCCAGCTCACCACTCGCCAGGGGGCCTTCCTACGAGCAGTACTTC. This encodes CASSPLARGPSYEQYF.

The J gene is TRBJ2-1, the V gene TRBV5-1; 10 bases map to TRBD2. The CDR3 is made up of 15 amino acids. J lost 9 bases, V lost 4 bases, and 10 bases had no gene match. Germline loops: CDR1 SGHRS, CDR2 YFSETQ. CDR3 coding DNA: TGCGCCAGCAGCGATACTAGCGGGGTACCTCGTGAGCAGTTCTTC. Translation gives CASSDTSGVPREQFF.

DNA of the CDR3: TGTGCCAGCACGTGGACGGGGGATCAGCCCCAGCATTTT. The encoded protein is CASTWTGDQPQHF. V and J are TRBV2 and TRBJ1-5; D is possibly TRBD1 (5 bases). This CDR3 comprises 13 residues. Germline V CDR1 and CDR2: SNHLY, FYNNEI. Trimming stripped 7 bases from V and 5 bases from J, with 12 bases between.

The chain links TRBV29-1 to TRBJ1-2, with D possibly matching TRBD1 (5 bases). CDR1 is SQVTM, CDR2 ANQGSEA, per germline. Trimming stripped 4 bases from V and 8 bases from J, with 17 bases between. The CDR3 runs to 13 residues. CDR3 residues: CSVVGAGGRGYTF. As DNA, the CDR3 is TGCAGCGTTGTTGGGGCGGGGGGTCGAGGCTACACCTTC.

CDR3 sequence: CASSTPAGLAGEPSSYNEQFF. Here the CDR3 DNA reads TGTGCCAGCAGTACTCCGGCGGGACTAGCGGGGGAACCGAGCTCCTACAATGAGCAGTTCTTC. This chain joins TRBV2 and TRBJ2-1, with 14 bases lining up with TRBD2. CDR1 SNHLY and CDR2 FYNNEI come from the germline V gene. Germline trimming cut 5 bases from V and 0 bases from J; bases unmatched to any gene: 15. This CDR3 spans 21 amino acids.

This chain connects TRBV27 to TRBJ2-7; TRBD2 aligns across 7 bases. Losses at the gene ends were 5 bases for V and 7 bases for J; bases not matched to a gene: 11. The CDR3 sequence is 14 residues long. Germline assignment: CDR1 MNHEY and CDR2 SMNVEV (reference sequence). The CDR3 DNA reads as TGTGCCAGCAGTGCCCGAGGCGGGAGAATAGAGCAGTACTTC. Translated, it gives CASSARGGRIEQYF.

The chain uses TRBV14 and TRBJ2-7; no reliable D call. V gave up 4 bases and J gave up 3 bases, with 7 bases separating them. Germline values: CDR1 SGHDN, CDR2 FVKESK. The CDR3 spans 12 residues. DNA for the CDR3: TGTGCCAGCAGCCCCGCGCACTACGAGCAGTACTTC. Translating gives CASSPAHYEQYF.

V usage is TRBV4-3 and J usage is TRBJ1-2; TRBD1 matches 7 bases. Trimming removed 4 bases from V and 4 bases from J; junction bases left unmatched: 15. Germline CDR1 reads LGHNA; CDR2 reads YSLEER. This CDR3 spans 17 amino acids. The CDR3 spells CASSPRWRGQLSYGYTF. Here the CDR3 DNA reads TGCGCCAGCAGCCCGCGCTGGAGGGGACAGTTGAGCTATGGCTACACCTTC.

V and J are TRBV7-8 and TRBJ2-2; no clear D gene. The CDR3 covers 14 residues. Deletions cut 5 bases from V and 7 bases from J, with 14 bases between. The germline gives CDR1 SGHVS, CDR2 FQNEAQ. The CDR3 nucleotides read TGTGCCAGCAGCCCAAACTCTATCCACGGGGAGCTGTTTTTT. It translates to CASSPNSIHGELFF.

The V gene is TRBV11-3, the J gene TRBJ2-7; perhaps TRBD1 as D (6 bases). Germline CDR1 reads SGHNT; CDR2 reads YENEEA. The CDR3 has 18 amino acids. V lost 2 bases, J lost 2 bases, and 22 bases lay in between. CDR3 DNA: TGTGCCAGCAGCTTATACGTCCCGCCCCGGGACAATACCTACGAGCAGTACTTC. Translation: CASSLYVPPRDNTYEQYF.

This clone is a singleton in its sample. The V gene is TRBV10-3, the J gene TRBJ1-2, with TRBD1 matching over 9 bases. Germline values: CDR1 ENHRY, CDR2 SYGVKD. Trimming removed 6 bases from V and 8 bases from J; junction bases left unmatched: 4. CDR3 length: 12 residues. The CDR3, as DNA: TGTGCCATCAGCCGGACAGGGGAAGGCTACACCTTC. Amino acids: CAISRTGEGYTF.

The chain is built from TRBV6-5 and TRBJ1-1, with 10 bases identical to TRBD1. The V and J ends lost 2 bases and 0 bases, in that order; junction bases with no gene match: 3. Germline CDR1 and CDR2: MNHEY and SVGAGI. The CDR3 has 16 residues. The CDR3 DNA sequence: TGTGCCAGCAGTTACGGGACAGGGGTCATGAACACTGAAGCTTTCTTT. It yields the protein CASSYGTGVMNTEAFF.

The chain has TRBV9 and TRBJ2-1; 10 bases are shared with TRBD2. J lost 8 bases, V lost 2 bases, and 10 bases had no gene match. CDR1 is SGDLS, CDR2 YYNGEE, per germline. The length of the CDR3 is 16 residues. CDR3 sequence reads: CASSVGSGGAFDEQFF. In DNA form, the CDR3 reads TGTGCCAGCAGCGTGGGAAGCGGGGGGGCATTCGATGAGCAGTTCTTC.

V usage is TRBV28 and J usage is TRBJ2-7, with D perhaps matching TRBD1 (5 bases). Germline loops: CDR1 MDHEN, CDR2 SYDVKM. The V and J ends lost 7 bases and 1 base respectively, with 14 bases between them. This CDR3 has 14 amino acids. The CDR3 DNA sequence: TGTGCCAGCACCCCTAGGGGTCAATCCTACGAGCAGTACTTC. This codes for CASTPRGQSYEQYF.

This clone was recorded only once. The chain recombines TRBV2 with TRBJ1-2; 9 bases agree with TRBD1. There are 14 residues in the CDR3. Trimming at V came to 7 bases and at J to 6 bases, leaving 9 bases not matched to a gene. Germline CDR1 is SNHLY and CDR2 is FYNNEI. In DNA, the CDR3 is TGTGCCAGCATCAAAGAGGGGGACAGGGATGGCTACACCTTC. Translated: CASIKEGDRDGYTF.